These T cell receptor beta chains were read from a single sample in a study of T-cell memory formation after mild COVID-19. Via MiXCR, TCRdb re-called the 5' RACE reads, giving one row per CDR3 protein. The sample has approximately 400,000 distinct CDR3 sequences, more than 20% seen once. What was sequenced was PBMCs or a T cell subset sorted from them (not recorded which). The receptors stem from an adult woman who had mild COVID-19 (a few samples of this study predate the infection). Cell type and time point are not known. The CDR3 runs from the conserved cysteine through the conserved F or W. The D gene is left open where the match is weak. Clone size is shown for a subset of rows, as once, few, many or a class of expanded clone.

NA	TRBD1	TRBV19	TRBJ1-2	CASRTDRTHYGYTF	TGTGCCAGTAGGACGGACAGGACCCACTATGGCTACACCTTC
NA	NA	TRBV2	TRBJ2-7	CASSEASTYEQYF	TGTGCCAGCAGTGAAGCCTCTACCTACGAGCAGTACTTC
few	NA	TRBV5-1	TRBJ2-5	CASSWRGQQETQYF	TGCGCCAGCAGCTGGAGGGGACAGCAAGAGACCCAGTACTTC
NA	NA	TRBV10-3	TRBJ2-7	CAIRNPGYGAYEQYF	TGTGCCATCAGAAACCCGGGATACGGGGCCTACGAGCAGTACTTC
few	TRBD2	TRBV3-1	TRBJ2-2	CASSQGTSGIRRVFF	TGTGCCAGCAGCCAAGGGACTAGCGGGATTCGCCGGGTGTTTTTT
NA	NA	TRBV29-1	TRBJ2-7	CSVIGGISYEQYF	TGCAGCGTGATTGGGGGAATCTCCTACGAGCAGTACTTC
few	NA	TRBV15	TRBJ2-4	CATSRGRTTIDIQYF	TGTGCCACCAGCAGAGGAAGAACTACCATCGACATTCAGTACTTC
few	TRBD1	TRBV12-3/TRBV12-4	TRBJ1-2	CASRTGQGKNYGYTF	TGTGCCAGCAGGACAGGACAGGGGAAAAACTATGGCTACACCTTC
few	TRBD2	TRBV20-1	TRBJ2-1	CSGRPGLAGYNEQFF	TGCAGTGGGAGACCGGGACTAGCGGGTTACAATGAGCAGTTCTTC
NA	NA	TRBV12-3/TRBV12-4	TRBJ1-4	CASRPGGVANEKLFF	TGTGCCAGCAGACCCGGGGGGGTGGCTAATGAAAAACTGTTTTTT
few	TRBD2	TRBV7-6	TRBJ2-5	CASSPTSVETQYF	TGTGCCAGCAGCCCTACTAGCGTAGAGACCCAGTACTTC
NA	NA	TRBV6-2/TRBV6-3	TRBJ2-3	CASSRRRTATSTDTQYF	TGTGCCAGCAGTCGCCGTCGGACAGCCACTAGCACAGATACGCAGTATTTT
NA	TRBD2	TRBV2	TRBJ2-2	CASKAREGTTGELFF	TGTGCCAGCAAGGCTCGGGAGGGAACCACCGGGGAGCTGTTTTTT
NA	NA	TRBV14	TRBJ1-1	CASSQEEARQNTEAFF	TGTGCCAGCAGCCAAGAGGAGGCCAGGCAGAACACTGAAGCTTTCTTT
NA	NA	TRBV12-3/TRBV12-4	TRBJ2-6	CASSRASGANVLTF	TGTGCCAGCAGTCGGGCGTCCGGGGCCAACGTCCTGACTTTC
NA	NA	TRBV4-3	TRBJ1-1	CASSQRVDTEAFF	TGCGCCAGCAGCCAAAGGGTGGACACTGAAGCTTTCTTT
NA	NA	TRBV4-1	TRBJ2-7	CASSQNFISAEQYF	TGCGCCAGCAGCCAAAATTTCATCTCCGCCGAGCAGTACTTC
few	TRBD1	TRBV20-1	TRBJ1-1	CSARGQGAIRYTEAFF	TGCAGTGCTAGGGGACAGGGGGCGATAAGGTACACTGAAGCTTTCTTT
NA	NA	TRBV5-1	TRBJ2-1	CASQSQNSYNEQFF	TGCGCCAGCCAGTCCCAAAACTCCTACAATGAGCAGTTCTTC
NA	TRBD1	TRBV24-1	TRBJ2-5	CATSDLSGGGRETQYF	TGTGCCACCAGTGATTTATCAGGGGGCGGACGGGAGACCCAGTACTTC
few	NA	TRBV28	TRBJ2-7	CASSRDTYEQYF	TGTGCCAGCAGCCGGGACACCTACGAGCAGTACTTC
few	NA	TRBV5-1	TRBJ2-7	CASSPGGTVAYEQYF	TGCGCCAGCAGCCCCGGAGGGACAGTGGCCTACGAGCAGTACTTC
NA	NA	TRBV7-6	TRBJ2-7	CASSLGGYPRNAQYF	TGTGCCAGCAGCTTAGGGGGGTACCCCCGAAACGCGCAGTACTTC
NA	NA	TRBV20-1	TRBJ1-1	CSARGYNSYRAFPYGTEAFF	TGCAGTGCTAGAGGATATAATTCTTACAGGGCTTTTCCTTATGGCACTGAAGCTTTCTTT
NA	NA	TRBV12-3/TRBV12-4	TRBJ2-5	CASSTSQETQYF	TGTGCCAGCAGTACTTCACAAGAGACCCAGTACTTC
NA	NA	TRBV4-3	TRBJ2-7	CASSQDKGSEQYF	TGCGCCAGCAGCCAAGATAAGGGGAGCGAGCAGTACTTC
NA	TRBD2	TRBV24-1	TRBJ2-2	CATSGVPLAGGFTGELFF	TGTGCCACCAGTGGCGTACCCCTAGCGGGAGGTTTCACCGGGGAGCTGTTTTTT
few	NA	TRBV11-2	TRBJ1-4	CASSLDRIGEKLFF	TGTGCCAGCAGCTTAGATCGTATCGGGGAAAAACTGTTTTTT
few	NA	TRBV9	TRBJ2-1	CASSVDLTSNEQFF	TGTGCCAGCAGCGTAGATCTAACTAGCAATGAGCAGTTCTTC
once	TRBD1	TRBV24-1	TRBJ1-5	CATSDRTGRGYQPQHF	TGTGCCACCAGTGATAGGACAGGGAGGGGGTATCAGCCCCAGCATTTT
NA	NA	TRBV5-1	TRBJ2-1	CASSSIGDSSNEQFF	TGCGCCAGCAGTTCGATCGGGGACTCTTCCAATGAGCAGTTCTTC
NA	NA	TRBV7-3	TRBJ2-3	CASSSLGMETTDTQYF	TGTGCCAGCAGCTCCCTGGGGATGGAGACCACAGATACGCAGTATTTT
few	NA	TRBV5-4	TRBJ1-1	CASSPGTGSFVGAFF	TGTGCCAGCAGCCCCGGAACAGGTTCCTTTGTAGGAGCTTTCTTT
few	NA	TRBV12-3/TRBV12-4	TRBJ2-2	CASSARRSYRVWTGELFF	TGTGCCAGCAGTGCCCGACGATCCTACAGGGTATGGACCGGGGAGCTGTTTTTT
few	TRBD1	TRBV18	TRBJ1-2	CASSPNRGDYGYTF	TGTGCCAGCTCACCAAACAGGGGGGACTATGGCTACACCTTC